A single sample is the source of the 29 T cell receptor beta chains below, sequenced in a study of blood T cell repertoires in COVID-19. The method was immunoSEQ multiplex PCR; TCRdb's version includes in-frame clones alone and lacks a portion of them. The sample consists of about 150,000 clones, around 85% of them appearing once. The specimen was peripheral blood. The origin of the receptors is a man aged 60 to 69 with COVID-19, enrolled during active disease.

The CDR3 reads CASSLVSGPGINYGYTF. The CDR3 nucleotides are TGCGCCAGCAGCTTGGTATCAGGACCCGGGATAAACTATGGCTACACCTTC. The rearrangement joins TRBV5-1 to TRBJ1-2, with no clear D. The CDR3 is 17 residues long. Trimming shortened V by 0 bases and J by 2 bases, and 17 bases separated the two germline ends. CDR1 is SGHRS and CDR2 is YFSETQ in the germline V gene.

The V call is TRBV9, the J call TRBJ2-7, with a weak D call TRBD2 (5 bases). CDR1 SGDLS and CDR2 YYNGEE come from the germline V gene. V was pared by 0 bases and J by 3 bases, with 13 bases between. CDR3 size: 15 residues. The CDR3 is CASSVGSNRGYEQYF. The CDR3, as DNA: TGTGCCAGCAGCGTAGGATCGAACCGGGGCTACGAGCAGTACTTC.

This chain uses TRBV19 with TRBJ2-7; 7 nucleotides align to TRBD1. V shed 1 base, J shed 3 bases, and the junction held 6 bases outside the gene matches. The V gene's germline CDR1 is LNHDA and CDR2 SQIVND (reference sequence). The CDR3 has 15 residues. The CDR3 region has the DNA TGTGCCAGTAGTATAGCACAGGGGAGTAACTACGAGCAGTACTTC. Translated: CASSIAQGSNYEQYF.

CDR3 DNA: TGTGCCAGCAGCCCCCAGGGGGTTTGGCAGCCCCAGCATTTT. It yields the protein CASSPQGVWQPQHF. V is TRBV7-2 and J is TRBJ1-5; 7 bases match TRBD1. The CDR3 spans 14 residues. Germline trimming cut 5 bases from V and 7 bases from J; bases unmatched to any gene: 8. Germline V gene sequence: CDR1 SGHTA, CDR2 FQGNSA.

The genes are TRBV6-5 and TRBJ2-7; tentatively, D is TRBD1 (6 bases). Germline assignment: CDR1 MNHEY and CDR2 SVGAGI. The CDR3 has 14 residues. Trimming took off 4 bases at V and 9 bases at J, with 19 bases between the two ends. The CDR3 loop is CASSLGTRADVQYF. The CDR3 DNA reads TGTGCCAGCAGTTTGGGGACACGGGCTGATGTGCAGTACTTC.

The V call is TRBV7-9, the J call TRBJ2-7, with 7 bases matching TRBD1. Trimming at V came to 5 bases and at J to 2 bases, leaving 6 bases not matched to a gene. The CDR3 totals 14 residues. From germline, CDR1 is SEHNR and CDR2 FQNEAQ (reference sequence). As DNA, the CDR3 is TGTGCCAGCAGCGGCGCGGACAGGCCCTACGAGCAGTACTTC. Its protein product is CASSGADRPYEQYF.

This chain joins TRBV7-3 and TRBJ1-1; D perhaps matches TRBD1 (6 bases). Germline V gives CDR1 SGHTA, CDR2 FQGTGA. Trimming left V 5 bases short and J 4 bases short, with 17 bases between. CDR3 length equals 15 residues. The CDR3 coding sequence is TGTGCCAGCAGCCCACAGGGATTTCTTGGCACTGAAGCTTTCTTT. This translates into CASSPQGFLGTEAFF.

Only a few counts were recorded for this clone. Written as DNA, the CDR3 is TGTGCCAGCAGCACCGGGACAGGGTATGGCTACACCTTC. Amino acids: CASSTGTGYGYTF. The rearrangement links TRBV27 to TRBJ1-2, with 9 bases aligning to TRBD1. The CDR3 consists of 13 residues. Per germline, CDR1 MNHEY and CDR2 SMNVEV (reference sequence). Trimming cost V 6 bases and J 5 bases; bases outside gene matches: 4.

The chain is built from TRBV7-9 and TRBJ2-5; D is ambiguous. This CDR3 comprises 16 residues. CDR1 is SEHNR, CDR2 FQNEAQ, per germline (reference sequence). The V gene lost 7 bases and the J gene lost 4 bases, with 22 bases spanning the gap. CDR3 protein: CASTPGKRGVGETQYF. The CDR3 coding sequence is TGTGCCAGCACCCCGGGTAAGCGAGGCGTCGGAGAGACCCAGTACTTC.

V and J are TRBV18 and TRBJ1-5; 7 nucleotides match TRBD1. The CDR3 extends over 15 amino acids. V lost 3 bases, J lost 4 bases, and 6 bases stayed unmatched. Germline CDR1 and CDR2: KGHSH and LQKENI. This CDR3 reads CASSPNRDRNQPQHF. The CDR3 DNA sequence: TGTGCCAGCTCACCTAACCGGGACAGAAATCAGCCCCAGCATTTT.

This clone appeared a few times. DNA of the CDR3: TGTGCCAGCAGCCAGAGGGGGCACAACTATGGCTACACCTTC. This codes for CASSQRGHNYGYTF. The chain uses TRBV3-1 (or the pseudogene TRBV3-2) and TRBJ1-2; 7 nucleotides match TRBD1. Trimming cost V 3 bases and J 2 bases; bases outside gene matches: 3. Germline loops: CDR1 LGHDT, CDR2 YNNKEL (reference sequence). This CDR3 has 14 amino acids.

This chain connects TRBV29-1 to TRBJ2-2; possibly TRBD2 for D (5 bases). With 4 bases removed from V and 6 bases from J, the gap between germline ends came to 15 bases. Per germline, CDR1 SQVTM and CDR2 ANQGSEA. The CDR3 runs 14 residues. CDR3 protein: CSVVMRAEAGELFF. CDR3 sequence (DNA): TGCAGCGTTGTCATGAGGGCTGAGGCCGGGGAGCTGTTTTTT.

The chain joins TRBV6-6 to TRBJ2-1; 7 bases fit TRBD1. There are 15 residues in the CDR3. Germline trimming cut 5 bases from V and 4 bases from J; bases unmatched to any gene: 8. Germline values: CDR1 MNHNY, CDR2 SVGAGI (reference sequence). The CDR3 loop is CASSGRGTEYNEQFF. The CDR3 nucleotides are TGTGCCAGCAGTGGCAGGGGGACGGAATACAATGAGCAGTTCTTC.

This rearrangement joins TRBV3-1 (or the pseudogene TRBV3-2) to TRBJ2-3; a weak D match, TRBD1 (6 bases). The V end lost 1 base, the J end lost 2 bases, and 10 bases lay between the germline ends. The CDR3 totals 15 residues. Per the germline V gene, CDR1 is LGHDT and CDR2 is YNNKEL (reference sequence). The CDR3 loop reads CASSQGQGTTDTQYF. DNA for the CDR3: TGTGCCAGCAGCCAAGGGCAGGGGACCACAGATACGCAGTATTTT.

The rearrangement links TRBV19 to TRBJ2-5; 7 nucleotides agree with TRBD2. From germline, CDR1 is LNHDA and CDR2 SQIVND (reference sequence). V gave up 4 bases and J gave up 2 bases; unmatched junction bases: 13. The CDR3 contains 17 residues. CDR3 bases: TGTGCCAGTAGTAGACCTCAACTAGCGCGAAAACAAGAGACCCAGTACTTC. Amino acid sequence: CASSRPQLARKQETQYF.

The V call is TRBV11-1, the J call TRBJ2-2, with no clear D. The germline CDR1 and CDR2 sequences are SGHAT and FQDESV (reference sequence). CDR3 length: 14 amino acids. The V and J ends lost 5 bases and 2 bases respectively, with 9 bases between them. The CDR3 reads CASSPKLNTGELFF. The CDR3 DNA is TGTGCCAGCAGCCCTAAACTAAACACCGGGGAGCTGTTTTTT.

V gene TRBV19 combines with J gene TRBJ2-6, with D perhaps TRBD1 (6 bases). V gave up 5 bases and J gave up 0 bases, with 20 bases separating them. Germline CDR1 and CDR2: LNHDA and SQIVND (reference sequence). CDR3 length: 19 amino acids. The CDR3: CASSAQTGSPPSGANVLTF. CDR3 DNA: TGTGCCAGTAGTGCCCAGACAGGTTCCCCCCCCTCTGGGGCCAACGTCCTGACTTTC.

The CDR3 coding sequence is TGCGCCAGCAGCCAAGAGGGACAGGTTTTTAGCAATCAGCCCCAGCATTTT. Its protein product is CASSQEGQVFSNQPQHF. This chain joins TRBV4-1 and TRBJ1-5; 8 positions match TRBD1. Germline loops: CDR1 MGHRA, CDR2 YSYEKL. Germline trimming cut 0 bases from V and 0 bases from J; bases unmatched to any gene: 4. CDR3 length: 17 residues.

The chain is built from TRBV11-2 and TRBJ1-2; D is unresolved. Trimming left V 4 bases short and J 1 base short, with 16 bases between. There are 16 residues in the CDR3. CDR1 is SGHAT and CDR2 is FQNNGV in the germline V gene. The CDR3 region has the DNA TGTGCCAGCAGCTCACTCAAATCGAGGGATAACTATGGCTACACCTTC. Translating it yields CASSSLKSRDNYGYTF.

The chain uses TRBV12-3 or TRBV12-4 and TRBJ1-5; D perhaps matches TRBD1 (5 bases). The CDR3 is 12 amino acids. The V gene lost 7 bases and the J gene lost 4 bases, with 8 bases spanning the gap. For the CDR3, the DNA is TGTGCCAGCAAGCAGGGAAATCAGCCCCAGCATTTT. Amino acid sequence: CASKQGNQPQHF.

This clone has more than one count but fewer than ten. The V gene is TRBV6-6, the J gene TRBJ2-7; 8 bases match TRBD1. Trimming cost V 6 bases and J 0 bases; bases outside gene matches: 7. The CDR3 extends over 15 amino acids. Germline CDR1 is MNHNY and CDR2 is SVGAGI (reference sequence). The CDR3 DNA follows: TGTGCCAGCAGCCCCCCCGGGACAGGCTCCTACGAGCAGTACTTC. It specifies CASSPPGTGSYEQYF.

The J gene is TRBJ2-2, the V gene TRBV27, with no clear D. The CDR3 loop spans 12 amino acids. Between the trimmed V and J ends, which lost 5 bases and 6 bases, there was a span of 7 bases. Germline V gene sequence: CDR1 MNHEY, CDR2 SMNVEV (reference sequence). The CDR3 spells CASSPPAGELFF. The CDR3 nucleotides read TGTGCCAGCAGTCCCCCGGCCGGGGAGCTGTTTTTT.

The chain joins TRBV28 to TRBJ1-3, with D possibly TRBD1 on 5 matching bases. Germline V gene lookup returns CDR1 MDHEN and CDR2 SYDVKM. This CDR3 has 15 amino acids. V lost 6 bases, J lost 4 bases, and 16 bases lay in between. This CDR3 is CASRLPLGRGNTIYF. CDR3 bases: TGTGCCAGCAGGCTTCCCCTGGGGCGCGGAAACACCATATATTTT.

This clone was counted once. V and J are TRBV5-8 and TRBJ2-7, with D possibly being TRBD1 (6 bases). Germline V CDR1 and CDR2: SGHTS, YDEGEE. V was shortened by 0 bases and J by 12 bases, with 13 bases between the two germline ends. The CDR3 consists of 12 residues. CDR3: CASSLEVGGGYF. CDR3 DNA sequence: TGTGCCAGCAGCTTGGAAGTTGGGGGCGGGTACTTC. Looking up the rest from reference TRBV5-8 and TRBJ2-7 gives the full variable domain: EAGVTQSPTHLIKTRGQQATLRCSPISGHTSVYWYQQALGLGLQFLLWYDEGEERNRGNFPPRFSGRQFPNYSSELNVNALELEDSALYLCASSLEVGGGYFGPGTRLTVT.

DNA of the CDR3: TGCGCCAGCAGCTCCCAGGCCCGGTTAGGCGAGACCCAGTACTTC. Encoded protein: CASSSQARLGETQYF. The chain links TRBV5-1 to TRBJ2-5; D gene ambiguous. V was clipped by 3 bases and J by 5 bases, with 17 bases between them. This CDR3 spans 15 amino acids. Germline V gene sequence: CDR1 SGHRS, CDR2 YFSETQ.

The rearrangement joins TRBV13 to TRBJ2-7; TRBD1 agrees at 9 bases. With V trimmed by 2 bases and J by 2 bases, 1 base remained unmatched. The CDR3 extends over 14 amino acids. Germline lookup yields CDR1 PRHDT and CDR2 FYEKMQ (reference sequence). For the CDR3, the DNA is TGTGCCAGCAGCTTAAGACAGGGGGCCTACGAGCAGTACTTC. Translated, it gives CASSLRQGAYEQYF.

The chain couples TRBV6-5 to TRBJ2-1; TRBD2 matches at 8 bases. Germline CDR1 MNHEY, CDR2 SVGAGI. The CDR3 has 13 amino acids. V was pared by 5 bases and J by 15 bases, with 12 bases of the junction left unmatched. The CDR3 DNA reads TGTGCCAGCAGTCGCCCCGGGACTAGTCGTCCGTTCTTC. It codes for CASSRPGTSRPFF.

This clone has only a few counts. The chain employs TRBV28 and TRBJ1-1; 8 positions agree with TRBD1. This CDR3 has 16 amino acids. Germline V gene lookup returns CDR1 MDHEN and CDR2 SYDVKM. Trimming cost V 3 bases and J 2 bases; bases outside gene matches: 8. The CDR3 region is CASSLGGAGGNTEAFF. The CDR3 DNA reads as TGTGCCAGCAGTTTGGGAGGGGCAGGGGGCAACACTGAAGCTTTCTTT.

The chain links TRBV27 to TRBJ1-6, with unresolved D. V dropped 6 bases and J dropped 14 bases, with 20 bases sitting between them. The CDR3 sequence is 14 residues long. Germline assignment: CDR1 MNHEY and CDR2 SMNVEV (reference sequence). CDR3 nucleotides: TGTGCCAGCAGCGGATCGAGGGAGATATACACCCTCCACTTT. Translated, it gives CASSGSREIYTLHF.